This T cell receptor (beta chain) was sequenced for a study of Ad26.COV2.S vaccination and SARS-CoV-2 variants. Trimming took off 4 bases at V and 1 base at J, with 19 bases between the two ends. The germline gives CDR1 MNHNS, CDR2 SASEGT. CDR3 size: 17 residues. Here immunoSEQ multiplex PCR was the method, and the copy in TCRdb shows in-frame clones only, minus some. The data hold 350,000 to 400,000 clones, with more than 85% observed a single time. Indicated treatment: roughly 18 received Ad26.COV2.S at low or high dose, single or two shots; roughly 5 received placebo; per-sample allocation not given. Day 63 after the first injection of vaccine or placebo was the sampling time.

V gene TRBV6-1 combines with J gene TRBJ1-2; D not resolved. The sequence was obtained from a person between 18 and 59 years old who received the Ad26.COV2.S COVID-19 vaccine or a placebo. This specimen was peripheral blood, taken in a trial of Ad26.COV2.S vaccine versus placebo. The DNA for the CDR3 is TGTGCCAGCAGTGTATATTCCCCAGGAGATTATAACTATGGCTACACCTTC. It specifies CASSVYSPGDYNYGYTF.